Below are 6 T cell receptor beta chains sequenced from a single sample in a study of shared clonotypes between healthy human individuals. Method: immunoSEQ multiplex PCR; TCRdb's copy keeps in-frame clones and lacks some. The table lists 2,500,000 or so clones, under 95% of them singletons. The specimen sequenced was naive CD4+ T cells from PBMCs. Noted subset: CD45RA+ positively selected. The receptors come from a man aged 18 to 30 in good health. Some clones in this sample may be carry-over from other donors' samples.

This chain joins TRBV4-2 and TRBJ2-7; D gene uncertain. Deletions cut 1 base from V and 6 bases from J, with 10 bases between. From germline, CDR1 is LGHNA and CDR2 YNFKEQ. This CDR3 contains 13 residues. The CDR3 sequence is CASSQVGQVEQYF. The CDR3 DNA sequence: TGTGCCAGCAGCCAAGTCGGTCAAGTCGAGCAGTACTTC.

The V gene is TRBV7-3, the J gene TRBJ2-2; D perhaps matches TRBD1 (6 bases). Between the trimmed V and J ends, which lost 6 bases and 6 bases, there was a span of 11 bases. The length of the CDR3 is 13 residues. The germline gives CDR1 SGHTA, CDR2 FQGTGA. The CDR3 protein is CASRGGISGELFF. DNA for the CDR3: TGTGCCAGCAGAGGGGGAATCTCCGGGGAGCTGTTTTTT.

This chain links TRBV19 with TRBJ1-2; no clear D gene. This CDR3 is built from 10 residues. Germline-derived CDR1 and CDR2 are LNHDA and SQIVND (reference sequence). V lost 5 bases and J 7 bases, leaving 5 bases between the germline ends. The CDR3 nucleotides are TGTGCCAGTAGTGGCGTTGGCTACACCTTC. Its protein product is CASSGVGYTF.

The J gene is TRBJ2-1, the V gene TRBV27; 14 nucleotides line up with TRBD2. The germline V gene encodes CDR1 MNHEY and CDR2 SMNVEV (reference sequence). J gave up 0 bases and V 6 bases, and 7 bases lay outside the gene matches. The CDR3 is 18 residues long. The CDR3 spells CASSSLGTSGSSYNEQFF. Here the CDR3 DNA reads TGTGCCAGCAGCTCTTTGGGGACTAGCGGGAGCTCCTACAATGAGCAGTTCTTC.

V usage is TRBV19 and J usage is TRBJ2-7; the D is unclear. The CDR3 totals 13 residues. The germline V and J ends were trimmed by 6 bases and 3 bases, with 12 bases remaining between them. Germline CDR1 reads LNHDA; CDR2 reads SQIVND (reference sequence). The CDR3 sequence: CASSLRNYYEQYF. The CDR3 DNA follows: TGTGCCAGTAGCCTGCGGAACTACTACGAGCAGTACTTC.

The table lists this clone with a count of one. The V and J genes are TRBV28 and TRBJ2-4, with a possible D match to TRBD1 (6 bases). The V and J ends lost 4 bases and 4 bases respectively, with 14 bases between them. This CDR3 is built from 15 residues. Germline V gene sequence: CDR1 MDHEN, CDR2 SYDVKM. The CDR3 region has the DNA TGTGCCAGCAGTTCTCACAGGGTGCTGAAAAACATTCAGTACTTC. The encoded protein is CASSSHRVLKNIQYF.